A selection of T cell receptor beta chains follows, all from one sample in a study of T cell changes during pregnancy in multiple sclerosis. This table comes from immunoSEQ multiplex PCR, and its TCRdb copy is limited to in-frame clones, with some not included. The repertoire holds tens of thousands of clones, with approximately 90% as singletons. This specimen consisted of peripheral blood, obtained before pregnancy. Every receptor here comes from a female donor with multiple sclerosis, enrolled in a pregnancy study. Both conserved end residues are part of each CDR3. A D gene is named only where the DNA matches it firmly. The size entry is marked missing in some rows and otherwise reads once, few, many or a size class.

J: TRBJ2-3
V: TRBV2
size: .
D: .
DNA: TGTGCCAGCAGTGAGAGCGCAGATACGCAGTATTTT
CDR3: CASSESADTQYF

J: TRBJ1-5
V: TRBV5-1
size: few
D: TRBD1
DNA: TGCGCCAGCAGCCCCGGGACAGCTGCTCATCAGCCCCAGCATTTT
CDR3: CASSPGTAAHQPQHF

J: TRBJ2-1
V: TRBV29-1
size: .
D: .
DNA: TGCAGCGTTGATCCGAACAACAATGAGCAGTTCTTC
CDR3: CSVDPNNNEQFF

J: TRBJ1-1
V: TRBV19
size: .
D: .
DNA: TGTGCCAGTAGTACATGGGGAGGGAACACTGAAGCTTTCTTT
CDR3: CASSTWGGNTEAFF

J: TRBJ1-4
V: TRBV30
size: .
D: .
DNA: TGTGCCTGGAGTATGCGTATCGGAAAACTGTTTTTT
CDR3: CAWSMRIGKLFF

J: TRBJ2-7
V: TRBV5-4
size: .
D: TRBD1
DNA: TGTGCCAGCAGCGGGGGGACAGGGGCGCCCTCCTACGAGCAGTACTTC
CDR3: CASSGGTGAPSYEQYF

J: TRBJ2-1
V: TRBV6-4
size: .
D: TRBD2
DNA: TGTGCCAGCAGTGACTCCAGCGGGGGCGGATACAATGAGCAGTTCTTC
CDR3: CASSDSSGGGYNEQFF

J: TRBJ1-5
V: TRBV2
size: .
D: TRBD1
DNA: TGTGCCAGTTTAGGACAGGCGAATCAGCCCCAGCATTTT
CDR3: CASLGQANQPQHF

J: TRBJ2-7
V: TRBV29-1
size: .
D: TRBD2
DNA: TGCAGCGTTCCGGGACTAGCGGGCGAGCAGTACTTC
CDR3: CSVPGLAGEQYF

J: TRBJ1-2
V: TRBV29-1
size: .
D: .
DNA: TGCAGCGTTGTAGGGGATGGCTACACCTTC
CDR3: CSVVGDGYTF

J: TRBJ1-1
V: TRBV2
size: .
D: .
DNA: TGTGCCAGCAGTGAAGCTGGTACAGATGCTTTCTTT
CDR3: CASSEAGTDAFF

J: TRBJ2-1
V: TRBV27
size: .
D: .
DNA: TGTGCCAGCAGTCCAGGGGGGTCCTACAATGAGCAGTTCTTC
CDR3: CASSPGGSYNEQFF

J: TRBJ1-1
V: TRBV27
size: .
D: .
DNA: TGTGCCAGCAGTATCCTACCTCGGGAATTGAACACTGAAGCTTTCTTT
CDR3: CASSILPRELNTEAFF

J: TRBJ1-2
V: TRBV5-1
size: .
D: .
DNA: TGCGCCAGCAGCTTCTGGACAGACGCCTATGGCTACACCTTC
CDR3: CASSFWTDAYGYTF

J: TRBJ1-3
V: TRBV4-2
size: .
D: .
DNA: TGTGCCAGCAGCCAAGATCTAGCGATCTTTGGAAACACCATATATTTT
CDR3: CASSQDLAIFGNTIYF

J: TRBJ2-7
V: TRBV18
size: .
D: TRBD1
DNA: TGTGCCAGCTCACCACCTAGCGTCGGACAGGGAGGCGAGCAGTACTTC
CDR3: CASSPPSVGQGGEQYF

J: TRBJ2-2
V: TRBV7-9
size: .
D: .
DNA: TGTGCCAGCAGCTTAGTTGGAGGGAACACCGGGGAGCTGTTTTTT
CDR3: CASSLVGGNTGELFF

J: TRBJ2-4
V: TRBV7-2
size: .
D: .
DNA: TGTGCCAGCAGCTTCCCACGGGGTCTCTCCAAAAACATTCAGTACTTC
CDR3: CASSFPRGLSKNIQYF

J: TRBJ2-5
V: TRBV4-2
size: .
D: TRBD2
DNA: TGTGCCAGCAGCCAAGATATATCCGGACTAGCGGGAGAGACCCAGTACTTC
CDR3: CASSQDISGLAGETQYF

J: TRBJ2-4
V: TRBV4-1
size: .
D: .
DNA: TGCGCCAGCAGCCAAGATAGCCTGCTGGCCAAAAACATTCAGTACTTC
CDR3: CASSQDSLLAKNIQYF

J: TRBJ2-3
V: TRBV7-2
size: .
D: .
DNA: TGTGCCAGCAGCTCGACTGAACCGACAGATACGCAGTATTTT
CDR3: CASSSTEPTDTQYF

J: TRBJ1-1
V: TRBV25-1
size: .
D: TRBD1
DNA: TGTGCCAGCACCTTCCGGACGGGACAGGGGAGAACTGAAGCTTTCTTT
CDR3: CASTFRTGQGRTEAFF

J: TRBJ1-2
V: TRBV19
size: .
D: TRBD1
DNA: TGTGCCAGTAGTATAACAGGGGGCGAGAGCTATGGCTACACCTTC
CDR3: CASSITGGESYGYTF

J: TRBJ2-2
V: TRBV5-4
size: .
D: .
DNA: TGTGCCAGCAGCCTCGGACAGGCGGGGACCGGGGAGCTGTTTTTT
CDR3: CASSLGQAGTGELFF

J: TRBJ1-5
V: TRBV7-9
size: .
D: .
DNA: TGTGCCAGCAGCTTCAAGGGGGGCAATCAGCCCCAGCATTTT
CDR3: CASSFKGGNQPQHF

J: TRBJ2-3
V: TRBV7-9
size: .
D: .
DNA: TGTGCCAGCAGCTTGATGGGGGGAATCACAGATACGCAGTATTTT
CDR3: CASSLMGGITDTQYF

J: TRBJ2-7
V: TRBV10-3
size: .
D: TRBD2
DNA: TGTGCCATCAGCGGAGGGACTAGTGGCGCCTACGAGCAGTACTTC
CDR3: CAISGGTSGAYEQYF

J: TRBJ2-7
V: TRBV2
size: once
D: .
DNA: TGTGCCAGCAGACTCAAGGGGGACCTCGGCGAGCAGTACTTC
CDR3: CASRLKGDLGEQYF

J: TRBJ2-2
V: TRBV9
size: .
D: TRBD1
DNA: TGTGCCAGCAGCGTAACGACAGGGGGCAGCACCGGGGAGCTGTTTTTT
CDR3: CASSVTTGGSTGELFF

J: TRBJ1-1
V: TRBV6-5
size: .
D: .
DNA: TGTGCCAGCAGTTACAAGGCAGGGAGGACTGAAGCTTTCTTT
CDR3: CASSYKAGRTEAFF

J: TRBJ2-5
V: TRBV5-1
size: .
D: TRBD2
DNA: TGCGCCAGCAGCGCGCTAGCGGGAGTCCAAGAGACCCAGTACTTC
CDR3: CASSALAGVQETQYF

J: TRBJ2-5
V: TRBV2
size: .
D: TRBD2
DNA: TGTGCCAGCAGTGAAGAAGCGGGAGGCGCAGAGACCCAGTACTTC
CDR3: CASSEEAGGAETQYF

J: TRBJ1-4
V: TRBV30
size: .
D: .
DNA: TGTGCCTGGAGTTACAACGCGGCAGTCTCTCCTGAAAAACTGTTTTTT
CDR3: CAWSYNAAVSPEKLFF

J: TRBJ1-5
V: TRBV4-3
size: .
D: .
DNA: TGCGCCAGCAGCCAAGATTCCAGGGCCGGCCAACAGCCCCAGCATTTT
CDR3: CASSQDSRAGQQPQHF

J: TRBJ2-1
V: TRBV11-3
size: .
D: .
DNA: TGTGCCAGCAGCTTTTACGGGGGCTCCTACAATGAGCAGTTCTTC
CDR3: CASSFYGGSYNEQFF

J: TRBJ2-5
V: TRBV4-1
size: .
D: .
DNA: TGCGCCAGCAGCCGCGAGCAAGAGACCCAGTACTTC
CDR3: CASSREQETQYF

J: TRBJ2-4
V: TRBV28
size: .
D: TRBD2
DNA: TGTGCCAGCAGTTTAAGGGGCGGGAGGGCTTTGTCCCAAAACATTCAGTACTTC
CDR3: CASSLRGGRALSQNIQYF

J: TRBJ2-2
V: TRBV9
size: .
D: .
DNA: TGTGCCAGCAGCCTGAACACCGGGGAGCTGTTTTTT
CDR3: CASSLNTGELFF

J: TRBJ2-7
V: TRBV11-3
size: .
D: TRBD1
DNA: TGTGCCAGCAGCCGACAGGGTACCTACGAGCAGTACTTC
CDR3: CASSRQGTYEQYF

J: TRBJ2-3
V: TRBV29-1
size: .
D: .
DNA: TGCAGCGTTGAAGTCGGACAGCCCACAGATACGCAGTATTTT
CDR3: CSVEVGQPTDTQYF

J: TRBJ1-2
V: TRBV6-5
size: .
D: .
DNA: TGTGCCAGCAGTTACTCTGGAGGCTATGGCTACACCTTC
CDR3: CASSYSGGYGYTF

J: TRBJ2-1
V: TRBV5-4
size: .
D: TRBD2
DNA: TGTGCCAGCAGCTTGGCCACTAGCGGGGGGGCCAGGAATGAGCAGTTCTTC
CDR3: CASSLATSGGARNEQFF

J: TRBJ2-5
V: TRBV5-1
size: .
D: TRBD2
DNA: TGCGCCAGCAGCTCCCCCAGCGGGAGAACAGAGACCCAGTACTTC
CDR3: CASSSPSGRTETQYF

J: TRBJ1-2
V: TRBV27
size: .
D: .
DNA: TGTGCCAGCAGTCCCGGAGATGGCTACACCTTC
CDR3: CASSPGDGYTF

J: TRBJ1-3
V: TRBV10-3
size: .
D: TRBD1
DNA: TGTGCCATCAGCCGGACAGGGGGATTAAGCTCTGGAAACACCATATATTTT
CDR3: CAISRTGGLSSGNTIYF

J: TRBJ2-1
V: TRBV2
size: .
D: TRBD2
DNA: TGTGCCAGCAGTGCAACTAGCGGGAGTGGGTATGAGCAGTTCTTC
CDR3: CASSATSGSGYEQFF

J: TRBJ2-7
V: TRBV7-9
size: .
D: TRBD1
DNA: TGTGCCAGCAGCGGAGAGGACAGGCCGACCCGACCTTACGAGCAGTACTTC
CDR3: CASSGEDRPTRPYEQYF